This TCR beta chain emerged from a study of T cells in Graves' hyperthyroidism and ophthalmopathy. The study, taken as a whole, reports: By a 13 V-J model, ophthalmopathy was set apart from stable hyperthyroidism.

Patients affected by ophthalmopathy presented a Clinical Activity Score of at least 3, a NOSPECS grade of at least 4, and disease duration below 3 months. Diagnosis rested on symptoms, serum thyroxine and TRAb, thyroid ultrasound, and orbital computed tomography. A few counts support this clonotype. The antigen remains undetermined. With a much larger clone just one base away, this may be a read error. Germline lookup yields CDR1 MNHNS and CDR2 SASEGT. The CDR3 has 15 residues. Amplification yielded TCR beta CDR3 regions, with RNA transcripts as the source. A first-round RT-PCR of the TCR CDR3 used the HTBI primer set. TCRdb reprocessed the multiplex PCR reads via MiXCR and lists one record per CDR3 protein. This sample has 400,000 to 500,000 distinct CDR3 sequences, with about 15% found just once.

The receptor was isolated from a man aged 18 to 29 with Graves' ophthalmopathy. V and J are TRBV6-1 and TRBJ1-6; D is undetermined. The sequenced sample was blood. This CDR3 is CASSEAHGGYSPHHF. CDR3 in DNA: TGTGCCAGCAGTGAAGCGCACGGTGGCTATTCACCCCACCACTTT.